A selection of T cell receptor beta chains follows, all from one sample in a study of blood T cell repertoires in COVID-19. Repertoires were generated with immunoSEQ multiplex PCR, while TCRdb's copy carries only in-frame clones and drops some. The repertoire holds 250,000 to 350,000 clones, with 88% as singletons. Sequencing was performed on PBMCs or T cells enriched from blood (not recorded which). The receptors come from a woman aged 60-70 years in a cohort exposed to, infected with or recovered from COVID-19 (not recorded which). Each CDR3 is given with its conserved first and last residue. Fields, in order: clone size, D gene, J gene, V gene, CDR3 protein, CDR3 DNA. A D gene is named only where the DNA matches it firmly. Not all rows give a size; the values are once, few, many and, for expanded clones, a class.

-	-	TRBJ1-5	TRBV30	CAWSRDRNQPQHF	TGTGCCTGGAGCAGGGATCGCAATCAGCCCCAGCATTTT
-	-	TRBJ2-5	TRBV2	CASSDPEETQYF	TGTGCCAGCAGTGACCCGGAAGAGACCCAGTACTTC
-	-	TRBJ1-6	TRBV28	CASSLWARGSSPLHF	TGTGCCAGCAGTTTATGGGCCAGGGGAAGTTCACCCCTCCACTTT
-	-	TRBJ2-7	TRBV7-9	CASSLAGAVSYEQYF	TGTGCCAGCAGCTTAGCAGGGGCCGTCTCCTACGAGCAGTACTTC
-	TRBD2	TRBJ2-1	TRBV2	CATSGGYREQFF	TGTGCCACCTCGGGAGGGTATCGTGAGCAGTTCTTC
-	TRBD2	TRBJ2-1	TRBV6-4	CASSDAGLAEGEQFF	TGTGCCAGCAGTGACGCTGGACTAGCGGAAGGTGAGCAGTTCTTC
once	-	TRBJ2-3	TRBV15	CATSRDQRGNDPQYF	TGTGCCACCAGCAGAGATCAGCGAGGGAATGATCCGCAGTATTTT
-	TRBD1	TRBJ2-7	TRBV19	CASSLTGGTYEQYF	TGTGCCAGTAGTTTGACAGGGGGGACCTACGAGCAGTACTTC
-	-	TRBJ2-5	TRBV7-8	CASSPSGRLVGETQYF	TGTGCCAGCAGCCCGAGCGGTCGACTAGTTGGTGAGACCCAGTACTTC
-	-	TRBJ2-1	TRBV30	CAWSPASEQFF	TGTGCCTGGAGCCCGGCTAGCGAGCAGTTCTTC
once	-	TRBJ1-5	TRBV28	CASSPPGANNQPQHF	TGTGCCAGCTCCCCCCCAGGGGCTAACAATCAGCCCCAGCATTTT
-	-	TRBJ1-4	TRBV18	CASSQMDSRLTNEKLFF	TGTGCCAGCTCACAAATGGACAGCCGACTTACTAATGAAAAACTGTTTTTT
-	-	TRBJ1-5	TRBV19	CASSIGRVPGSQPQHF	TGTGCCAGTAGTATAGGCCGGGTGCCTGGTAGTCAGCCCCAGCATTTT
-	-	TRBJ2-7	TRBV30	CAWDRSTYEQYF	TGTGCCTGGGACAGGAGCACCTACGAGCAGTACTTC
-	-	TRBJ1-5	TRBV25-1	CASSEVGAGNQPQHF	TGTGCCAGCAGTGAAGTTGGGGCGGGCAATCAGCCCCAGCATTTT
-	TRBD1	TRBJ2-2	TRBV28	CASWDRGDTGELFF	TGTGCCAGTTGGGACAGGGGGGACACCGGGGAGCTGTTTTTT
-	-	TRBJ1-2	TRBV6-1	CASSEGGNYGYTF	TGTGCCAGCAGTGAGGGGGGAAACTATGGCTACACCTTC
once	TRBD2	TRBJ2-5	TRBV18	CASSPSLAGAGETQYF	TGTGCCAGCTCACCATCCCTAGCGGGAGCTGGGGAGACCCAGTACTTC
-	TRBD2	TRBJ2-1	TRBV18	CASSPRTSASYNEQFF	TGTGCCAGCTCACCCAGGACTAGCGCCTCCTACAATGAGCAGTTCTTC
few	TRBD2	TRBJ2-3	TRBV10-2	CASEPAGVTDTQYF	TGCGCCAGCGAACCAGCGGGGGTCACAGATACGCAGTATTTT
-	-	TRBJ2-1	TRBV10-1	CASSSASSHEFF	TGCGCCAGCAGCTCCGCTTCGAGCCACGAGTTCTTC
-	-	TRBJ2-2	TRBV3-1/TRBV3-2	CASSRRPGELFF	TGTGCCAGCAGCCGGCGGCCCGGGGAGCTGTTTTTT
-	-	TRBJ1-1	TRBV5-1	CASSLAGGNTEAFF	TGCGCCAGCAGCTTGGCGGGTGGGAACACTGAAGCTTTCTTT
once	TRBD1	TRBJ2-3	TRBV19	CASSSVGTGKDTQYF	TGTGCCAGTAGTTCTGTCGGGACAGGGAAAGATACGCAGTATTTT
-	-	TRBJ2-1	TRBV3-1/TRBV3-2	CASSPGSTDAGNEQFF	TGTGCCAGCAGCCCCGGGTCCACAGACGCGGGCAATGAGCAGTTCTTC
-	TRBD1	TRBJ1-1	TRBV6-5	CASRPLTGGKTEAFF	TGTGCCAGCAGACCTCTGACAGGGGGAAAGACTGAAGCTTTCTTT
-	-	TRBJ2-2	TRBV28	CASSMISGHHANTGELFF	TGTGCCAGCAGTATGATCTCGGGACACCACGCGAACACCGGGGAGCTGTTTTTT
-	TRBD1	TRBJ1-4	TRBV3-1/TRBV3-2	CASSPRDRVNEKLFF	TGTGCCAGCAGCCCCCGGGACAGGGTAAATGAAAAACTGTTTTTT
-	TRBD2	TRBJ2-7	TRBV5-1	CASSWGLAGTLYGQYF	TGCGCCAGCAGCTGGGGACTAGCGGGAACCCTGTACGGGCAGTACTTC
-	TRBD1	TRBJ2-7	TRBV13	CASRHRDRVYEQYF	TGTGCCAGCAGACACCGGGACAGGGTTTACGAGCAGTACTTC
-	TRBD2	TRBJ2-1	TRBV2	CASSEALSGWGRDEQFF	TGTGCCAGCAGTGAAGCGCTTAGCGGGTGGGGTCGGGATGAGCAGTTCTTC
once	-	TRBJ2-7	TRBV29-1	CSAHGSSYEQYF	TGCAGCGCCCACGGGAGCTCCTACGAGCAGTACTTC
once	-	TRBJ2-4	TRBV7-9	CASSSQAVGSNIQYF	TGTGCCAGCAGCTCGCAGGCCGTGGGTAGTAACATTCAGTACTTC
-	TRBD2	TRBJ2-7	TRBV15	CATSREGGSGVQQYF	TGTGCCACCAGCAGGGAGGGGGGTAGCGGGGTGCAGCAGTACTTC
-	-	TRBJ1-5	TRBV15	CATSRDPPNPADTSNQPQHF	TGTGCCACCAGCAGAGATCCCCCCAACCCGGCGGATACTAGCAATCAGCCCCAGCATTTT
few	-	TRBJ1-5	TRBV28	CASRLGGGDQPQHF	TGTGCCAGCAGGCTGGGGGGTGGGGATCAGCCCCAGCATTTT
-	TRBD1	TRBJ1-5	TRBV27	CASSLAGGGQPQHF	TGTGCCAGCAGTTTAGCAGGGGGTGGTCAGCCCCAGCATTTT
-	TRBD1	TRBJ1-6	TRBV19	CASSIRDRRSPLHF	TGTGCCAGTAGTATACGGGACAGGAGGTCACCCCTCCACTTT
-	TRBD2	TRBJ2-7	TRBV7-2	CASSSPGTSGSYEQYF	TGTGCCAGCAGTTCGCCCGGGACTAGCGGGAGTTACGAGCAGTACTTC
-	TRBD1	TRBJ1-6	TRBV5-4	CASSPRTGISSPLHF	TGTGCCAGCAGCCCTAGGACAGGGATTAGTTCACCCCTCCACTTT
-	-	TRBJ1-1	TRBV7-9	CASSALGRGAEAFF	TGTGCCAGCAGCGCCCTCGGGAGAGGGGCTGAAGCTTTCTTT
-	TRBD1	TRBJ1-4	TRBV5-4	CASSSGGTGGVFEKLFF	TGTGCCAGCAGCTCGGGGGGGACAGGGGGCGTCTTTGAAAAACTGTTTTTT
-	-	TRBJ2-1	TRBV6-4	CASSRETGTANEQFF	TGTGCCAGCAGTAGGGAAACGGGAACGGCCAATGAGCAGTTCTTC
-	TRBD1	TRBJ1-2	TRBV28	CASSDFPGQGLYGYTF	TGTGCCAGCAGCGACTTCCCGGGACAGGGACTCTATGGCTACACCTTC
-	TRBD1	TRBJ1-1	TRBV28	CASSLSGQGAFF	TGTGCCAGCAGTTTAAGCGGACAGGGAGCTTTCTTT
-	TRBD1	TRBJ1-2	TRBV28	CASSWGQGDYGYTF	TGTGCCAGCAGTTGGGGACAGGGTGACTATGGCTACACCTTC
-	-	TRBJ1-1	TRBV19	CASSTRQNTEAFF	TGTGCCAGTAGTACGAGACAGAACACTGAAGCTTTCTTT
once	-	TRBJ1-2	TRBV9	CASSPGGQLNNYGYTF	TGTGCCAGCAGCCCGGGGGGGCAGTTGAACAACTATGGCTACACCTTC
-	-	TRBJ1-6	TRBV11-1	CASSYPGNSPLHF	TGTGCCAGCAGCTACCCAGGGAATTCACCCCTCCACTTT
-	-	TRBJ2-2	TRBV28	CASSFSGSNTGELFF	TGTGCCAGCAGTTTCTCGGGATCGAACACCGGGGAGCTGTTTTTT
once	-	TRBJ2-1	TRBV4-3	CASSQDLLVNEQFF	TGCGCCAGCAGCCAAGATTTACTAGTCAATGAGCAGTTCTTC
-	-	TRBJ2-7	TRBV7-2	CASSMTGSYEQYF	TGTGCCAGCAGCATGACTGGCTCCTACGAGCAGTACTTC